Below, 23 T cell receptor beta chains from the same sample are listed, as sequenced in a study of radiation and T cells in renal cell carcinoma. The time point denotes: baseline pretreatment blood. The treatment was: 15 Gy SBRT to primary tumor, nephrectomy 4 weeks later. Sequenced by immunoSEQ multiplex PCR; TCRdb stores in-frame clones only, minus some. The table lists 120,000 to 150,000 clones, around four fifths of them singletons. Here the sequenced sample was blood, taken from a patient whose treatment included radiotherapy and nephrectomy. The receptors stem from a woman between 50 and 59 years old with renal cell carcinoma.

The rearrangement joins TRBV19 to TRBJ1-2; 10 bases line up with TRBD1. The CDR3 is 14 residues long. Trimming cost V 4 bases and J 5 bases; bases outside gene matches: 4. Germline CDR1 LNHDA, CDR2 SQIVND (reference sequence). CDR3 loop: CASSRQGAEYGYTF. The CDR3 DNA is TGTGCCAGTAGTAGACAGGGGGCTGAGTATGGCTACACCTTC. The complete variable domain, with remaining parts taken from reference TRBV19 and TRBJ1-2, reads DGGITQSPKYLFRKEGQNVTLSCEQNLNHDAMYWYRQDPGQGLRLIYYSQIVNDFQKGDIAEGYSVSREKKESFPLTVTSAQKNPTAFYLCASSRQGAEYGYTFGSGTRLTVV.

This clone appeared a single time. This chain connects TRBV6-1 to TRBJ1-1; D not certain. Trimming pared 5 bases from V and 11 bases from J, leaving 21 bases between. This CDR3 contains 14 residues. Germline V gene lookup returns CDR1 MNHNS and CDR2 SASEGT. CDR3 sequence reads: CASSNGRVINQAFF. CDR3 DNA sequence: TGTGCCAGCAGTAATGGTCGCGTCATTAACCAGGCTTTCTTT.

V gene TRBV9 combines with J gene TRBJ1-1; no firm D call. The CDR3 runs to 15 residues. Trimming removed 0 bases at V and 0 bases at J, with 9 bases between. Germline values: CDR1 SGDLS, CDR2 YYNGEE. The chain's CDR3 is CASSVEAILNTEAFF. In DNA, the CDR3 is TGTGCCAGCAGCGTAGAGGCTATATTGAACACTGAAGCTTTCTTT.

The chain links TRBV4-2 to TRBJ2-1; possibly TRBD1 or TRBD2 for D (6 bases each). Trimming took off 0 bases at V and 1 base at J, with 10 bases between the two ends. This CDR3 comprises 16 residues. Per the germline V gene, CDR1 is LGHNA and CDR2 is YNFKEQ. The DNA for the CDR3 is TGTGCCAGCAGCCAAGAGGGGGCGGGGTCCTACAATGAGCAGTTCTTC. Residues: CASSQEGAGSYNEQFF.

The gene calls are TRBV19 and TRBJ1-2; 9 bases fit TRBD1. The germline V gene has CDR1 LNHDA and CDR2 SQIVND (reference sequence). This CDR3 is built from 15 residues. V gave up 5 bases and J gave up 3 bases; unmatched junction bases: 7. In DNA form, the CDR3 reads TGTGCCAGTAGTGCTTCACAGGGGGCCTACTATGGCTACACCTTC. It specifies CASSASQGAYYGYTF.

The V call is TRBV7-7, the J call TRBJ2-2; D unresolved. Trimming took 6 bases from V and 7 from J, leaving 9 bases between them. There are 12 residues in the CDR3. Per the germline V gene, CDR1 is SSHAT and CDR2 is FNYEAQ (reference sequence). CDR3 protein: CASRPVSGELFF. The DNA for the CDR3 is TGTGCCAGCAGACCTGTGAGCGGGGAGCTGTTTTTT.

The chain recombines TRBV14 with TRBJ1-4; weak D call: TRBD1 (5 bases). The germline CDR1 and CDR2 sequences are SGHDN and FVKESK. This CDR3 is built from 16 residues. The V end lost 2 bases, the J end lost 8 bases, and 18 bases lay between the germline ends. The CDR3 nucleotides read TGTGCCAGCAGCCAATGGATGGGACTAGGAGGGGAAAAACTGTTTTTT. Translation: CASSQWMGLGGEKLFF.

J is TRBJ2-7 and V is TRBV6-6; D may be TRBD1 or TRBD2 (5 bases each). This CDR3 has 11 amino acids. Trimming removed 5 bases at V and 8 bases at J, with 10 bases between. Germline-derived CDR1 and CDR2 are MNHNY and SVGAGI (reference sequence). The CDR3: CASSQSGQQYF. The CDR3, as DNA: TGTGCCAGCAGTCAGTCGGGGCAGCAGTACTTC.

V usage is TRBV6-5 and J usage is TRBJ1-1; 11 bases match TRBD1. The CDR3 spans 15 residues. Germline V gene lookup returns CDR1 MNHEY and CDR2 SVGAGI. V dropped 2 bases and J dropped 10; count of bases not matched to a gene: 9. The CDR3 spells CASSYEGQGASRAFF. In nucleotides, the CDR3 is TGTGCCAGCAGTTACGAAGGACAGGGGGCTTCGAGAGCTTTCTTT.

This CDR3 reads CASSYYGTDTQYF. The CDR3 nucleotides are TGTGCCAGCAGTTACTACGGCACAGATACGCAGTATTTT. The genes are TRBV6-5 and TRBJ2-3; D gene ambiguous. The CDR3 sequence is 13 residues long. Per germline, CDR1 MNHEY and CDR2 SVGAGI. V gave up 1 base and J gave up 1 base, with 3 bases separating them.

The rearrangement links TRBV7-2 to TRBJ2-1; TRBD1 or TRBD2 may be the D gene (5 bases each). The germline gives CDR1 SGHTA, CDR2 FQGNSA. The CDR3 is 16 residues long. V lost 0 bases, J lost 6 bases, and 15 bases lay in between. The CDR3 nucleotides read TGTGCCAGCAGCTTAGCGATAGGGACCACCGGCAATGAGCAGTTCTTC. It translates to CASSLAIGTTGNEQFF.

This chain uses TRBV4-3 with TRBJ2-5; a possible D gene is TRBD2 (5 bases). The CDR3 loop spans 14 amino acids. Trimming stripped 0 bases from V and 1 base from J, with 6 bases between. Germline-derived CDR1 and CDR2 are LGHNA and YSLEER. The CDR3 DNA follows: TGCGCCAGCAGCCAAGACCTAGCCCAAGAGACCCAGTACTTC. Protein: CASSQDLAQETQYF.

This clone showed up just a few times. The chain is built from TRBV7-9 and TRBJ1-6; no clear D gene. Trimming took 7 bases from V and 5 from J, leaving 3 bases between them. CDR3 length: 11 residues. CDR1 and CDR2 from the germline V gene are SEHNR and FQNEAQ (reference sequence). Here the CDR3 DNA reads TGTGCCAGCACCAATAATTCACCCCTCCACTTT. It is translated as CASTNNSPLHF.

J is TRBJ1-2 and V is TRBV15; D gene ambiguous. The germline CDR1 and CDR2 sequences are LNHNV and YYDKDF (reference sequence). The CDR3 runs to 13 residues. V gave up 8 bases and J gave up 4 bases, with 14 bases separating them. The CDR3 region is CATDKGKSYGYTF. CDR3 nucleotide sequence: TGTGCCACCGACAAGGGAAAGAGCTATGGCTACACCTTC.

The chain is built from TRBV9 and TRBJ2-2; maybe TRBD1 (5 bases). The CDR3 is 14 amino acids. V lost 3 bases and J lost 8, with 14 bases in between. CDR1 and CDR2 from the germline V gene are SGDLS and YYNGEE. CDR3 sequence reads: CASSADPSGGELFF. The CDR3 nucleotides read TGTGCCAGCAGCGCGGACCCCTCAGGGGGGGAGCTGTTTTTT.

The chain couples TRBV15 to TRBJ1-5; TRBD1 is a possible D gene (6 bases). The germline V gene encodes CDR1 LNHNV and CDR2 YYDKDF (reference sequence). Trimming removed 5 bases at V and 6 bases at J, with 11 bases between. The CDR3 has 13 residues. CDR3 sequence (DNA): TGTGCCACCAGCCCTGGGGGCCGTCAGCCCCAGCATTTT. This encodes CATSPGGRQPQHF.

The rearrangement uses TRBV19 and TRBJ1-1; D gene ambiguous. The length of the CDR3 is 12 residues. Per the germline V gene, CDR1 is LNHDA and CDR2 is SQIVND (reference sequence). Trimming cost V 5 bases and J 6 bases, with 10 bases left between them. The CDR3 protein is CASSFSRSEAFF. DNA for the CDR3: TGTGCCAGTAGTTTTTCCAGGTCTGAAGCTTTCTTT.

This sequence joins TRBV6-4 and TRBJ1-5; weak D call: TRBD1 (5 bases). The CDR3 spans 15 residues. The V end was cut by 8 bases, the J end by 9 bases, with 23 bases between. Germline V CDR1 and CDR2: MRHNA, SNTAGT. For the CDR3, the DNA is TGTGCCAGCTGGGGCATACGAGCGAGGGTATGGCCCCAGCATTTT. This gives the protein CASWGIRARVWPQHF.

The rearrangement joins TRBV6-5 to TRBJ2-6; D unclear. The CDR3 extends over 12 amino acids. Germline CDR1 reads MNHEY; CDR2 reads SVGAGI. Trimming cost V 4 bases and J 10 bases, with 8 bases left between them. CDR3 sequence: CASSFGRNVLTF. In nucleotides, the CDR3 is TGTGCCAGCAGTTTCGGGCGGAACGTCCTGACTTTC.

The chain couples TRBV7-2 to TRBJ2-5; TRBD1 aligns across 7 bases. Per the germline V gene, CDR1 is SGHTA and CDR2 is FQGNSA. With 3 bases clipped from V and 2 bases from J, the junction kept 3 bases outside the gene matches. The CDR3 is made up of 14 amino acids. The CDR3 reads CASSFPGQQETQYF. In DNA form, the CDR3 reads TGTGCCAGCAGCTTCCCGGGACAGCAAGAGACCCAGTACTTC.

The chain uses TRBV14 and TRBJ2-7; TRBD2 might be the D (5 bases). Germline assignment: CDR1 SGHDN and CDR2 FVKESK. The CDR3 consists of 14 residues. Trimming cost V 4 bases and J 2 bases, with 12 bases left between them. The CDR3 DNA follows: TGTGCCAGCAGCCCGGGGAAAGGGCCCTACGAGCAGTACTTC. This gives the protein CASSPGKGPYEQYF.

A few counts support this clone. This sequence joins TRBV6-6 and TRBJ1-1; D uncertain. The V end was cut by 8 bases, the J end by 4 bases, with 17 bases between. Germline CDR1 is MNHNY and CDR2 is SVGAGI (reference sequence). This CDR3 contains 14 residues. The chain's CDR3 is CASGSNRWVTEAFF. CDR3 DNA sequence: TGTGCCAGCGGATCAAACCGGTGGGTCACTGAAGCTTTCTTT.

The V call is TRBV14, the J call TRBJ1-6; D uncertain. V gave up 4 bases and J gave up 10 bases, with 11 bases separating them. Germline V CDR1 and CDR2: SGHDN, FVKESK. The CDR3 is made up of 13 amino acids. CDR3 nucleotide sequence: TGTGCCAGCAGCCTCGCGAACGGATCACCCCTCCACTTT. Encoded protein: CASSLANGSPLHF. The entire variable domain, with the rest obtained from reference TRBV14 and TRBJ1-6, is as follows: EAGVTQFPSHSVIEKGQTVTLRCDPISGHDNLYWYRRVMGKEIKFLLHFVKESKQDESGMPNNRFLAERTGGTYSTLKVQPAELEDSGVYFCASSLANGSPLHFGNGTRLTVT.